The text below deals with one T cell receptor beta chain. Its binding antigen is unknown. No clone much larger than this one lies a single base away; base qualities are absent. TCR beta CDR3 regions were amplified by multiplex PCR using the immunoSEQ immune profiling system, following the manufacturer's instructions. Sequencing was performed on an Illumina NextSeq system. The authors processed their data as follows. Sequence data were processed on the immunoSEQ Analyzer platform, and clonality was computed as the square root of Simpson's index of productive rearrangements. V and J usage similarity was measured by Jensen-Shannon distance, and CDR3 generation probabilities were computed with OLGA. Shared CDR3 sequences were searched against the immuneACCESS database (August 2020) and VDJdb (December 2020). Imported from immuneACCESS, the table was reduced by TCRdb to in-frame sequences with V and J called. These copies leave out some clones; in studies compared against another copy, an unresolved V gene accounts for under half, and the cause of the remainder is not known. Clone size and V and J calls were adopted from that table, with D and trimming inferred from the DNA. In all, the sample holds tens of thousands of clones, and approximately 97% of those were seen once. The leading ten clones occupy 0.12% to 0.15% of the sample.

The entry originates in a study of monozygotic twins with cystic fibrosis (dated by TCRdb to about 2021). Background for the entire study: Barcoded libraries were made from 2.5 to 3 micrograms of fragmented DNA using about 15 PCR cycles. The cohort comprised ten female and six male twin pairs aged roughly 2.0 to 36.4 years, median approximately 10 years, mostly children and adolescents. TCR beta repertoires were compared within and between 16 monozygotic twin pairs with cystic fibrosis so that genetic influence on V and J gene usage could be assessed. Data for three of the twin pairs had been reported previously in another context. On the day blood was drawn, the twins' weight-for-height and FEVPerc (FEV1 disease centile) were ranked against those of the 800 to 1,100 cohort participants. The research as a whole found: Simpson clonality was found to be generally low (median roughly 0.01), suggesting a naive-dominated repertoire, although higher clonality was observed in the most severely affected patients. Only a small cohort was studied, and no association of shared CDR3 numbers with age, concordance or disease severity was found. The greatest similarity to the co-twin was observed for V gene usage in 13 of 16 pairs and for J usage in 8 of 16 pairs, which suggested genetic constraints. Monozygotic CF twin pairs shared significantly more nucleotide-identical clonotypes within each pair than unrelated CF individuals shared with one another (P = 0.000026, Mann-Whitney).

The twin pairs came from the European Cystic Fibrosis Twin and Sibling Study Cohort, a cohort that recruited patients from over 150 CF clinics across 14 European countries. Zygosity and CFTR genotype were verified in-house, and zygosity was tested by multiplex PCR of nine short tandem repeat loci. Peripheral blood was sampled from each twin, and clinical parameters were recorded on the day of blood sampling. Phenol/chloroform extraction was used to isolate genomic DNA from peripheral blood cells, and the DNA was then kept in TE buffer at 4 degrees C. Deletion took 7 bases off V and 0 bases off J, with a span of 13 bases between the germline ends. From its cysteine to its phenylalanine, the CDR3 spans 14 amino acids. The kept DNA is CDR3 alone, 42 bases in frame from the first base. Reading the germline V gene (reference sequence) gives CDR1 SEHNR and CDR2 FQNEAQ.

This TCR came from a girl under 18 with cystic fibrosis. This chain is built from TRBV7-9 and TRBJ2-7, with TRBD1 as a weak D call on 6 bases. The sequenced sample was blood. Read as DNA, the sequence is TGTGCCAGCACCACTCAGGGGTCCTCCTACGAGCAGTACTTC. Translated, it reads CASTTQGSSYEQYF.